Listed here are 28 T cell receptor beta chains from one sample, sequenced in a study of blood T cell repertoires in COVID-19. Some clones are missing from TCRdb's copy, which holds only in-frame ones; the method was immunoSEQ multiplex PCR. The table records 200,000 to 300,000 clones, roughly 76% of them present only once. Sequenced: peripheral blood. The source is a woman of 80 years or more with COVID-19, enrolled during active disease.

The CDR3 DNA follows: TGTGCCATCAGTGATCAGAAGAACACTGAAGCTTTCTTT. Amino acid sequence: CAISDQKNTEAFF. V usage is TRBV10-3 and J usage is TRBJ1-1; D is ambiguous. Germline V gene data show CDR1 as ENHRY and CDR2 as SYGVKD. Trimming removed 3 bases from V and 1 base from J, with 6 bases in between. This CDR3 is built from 13 residues.

This chain links TRBV9 with TRBJ2-3; D gene ambiguous. V was shortened by 4 bases and J by 7 bases, with 10 bases between the two germline ends. From germline, CDR1 is SGDLS and CDR2 YYNGEE. The CDR3 has 12 residues. The CDR3: CASSPSRYTQYF. The CDR3, as DNA: TGTGCCAGCAGCCCTTCTAGATATACGCAGTATTTT.

J is TRBJ2-5 and V is TRBV12-3 or TRBV12-4; D may be TRBD1 (5 bases). The ends were cut back, 5 bases at V and 5 bases at J, with 12 bases in the middle. The CDR3 is 13 residues long. The CDR3 nucleotides read TGTGCCAGCAGTGGGCTGGGGCGGGAGACCCAGTACTTC. Residues: CASSGLGRETQYF.

The chain has TRBV23-1 and TRBJ2-7; D remains ambiguous. TRBV23-1 is noted as an ORF with a role that remains uncertain. V was pared by 11 bases and J by 5 bases, with 10 bases between. This CDR3 has 10 amino acids. DNA of the CDR3: TGCGCCTTTCGGGTCAACGAGCAGTACTTC. Translating gives CAFRVNEQYF.

The gene calls are TRBV6-4 and TRBJ2-1; 9 bases align to TRBD2. Germline-derived CDR1 and CDR2 are MRHNA and SNTAGT. The CDR3 runs 15 residues. V dropped 10 bases and J dropped 9; count of bases not matched to a gene: 16. The CDR3 DNA reads TGTGCCACCTCACGCGGTAGCGGGAGATCCAGTGAGCAGTTCTTC. Translation: CATSRGSGRSSEQFF.

The chain carries TRBV29-1 and TRBJ2-1; 9 bases are shared with TRBD2. Germline V gene sequence: CDR1 SQVTM, CDR2 ANQGSEA. Unmatched junction bases numbered 11, after V lost 2 bases and J lost 9 bases. The CDR3 extends over 15 amino acids. The CDR3 DNA sequence: TGCAGCGTTGAACCCCGAGCGGGAGGAAGGGGTGAGCAGTTCTTC. Amino acids: CSVEPRAGGRGEQFF.

DNA of the CDR3: TGTGCCATCAGTGGTGGCAGGGTGAACACTGAAGCTTTCTTT. It yields the protein CAISGGRVNTEAFF. This sequence joins TRBV10-3 and TRBJ1-1; the D gene is possibly TRBD1 (5 bases). V gave up 4 bases and J gave up 0 bases, with 9 bases separating them. The CDR3 runs 14 residues. Germline lookup yields CDR1 ENHRY and CDR2 SYGVKD.

The rearrangement joins TRBV19 to TRBJ2-1, with TRBD2 matching over 9 bases. Trimming removed 2 bases from V and 0 bases from J; junction bases left unmatched: 8. This CDR3 has 18 residues. CDR1 LNHDA and CDR2 SQIVND come from the germline V gene (reference sequence). Written as DNA, the CDR3 is TGTGCCAGTAGTATAAGGCCGACTAGCGGAAGCTCCTACAATGAGCAGTTCTTC. It is translated as CASSIRPTSGSSYNEQFF.

V is TRBV28 and J is TRBJ1-4, with 11 bases fitting TRBD1. Germline trimming cut 1 base from V and 8 bases from J; bases unmatched to any gene: 6. In germline, CDR1 is MDHEN, CDR2 SYDVKM. CDR3 length: 16 residues. The CDR3: CASSLYIGTGGEKLFF. In nucleotides, the CDR3 is TGTGCCAGCAGTTTATATATCGGGACAGGGGGGGAAAAACTGTTTTTT. The variable domain in full, with the rest retrieved from reference TRBV28 and TRBJ1-4, is DVKVTQSSRYLVKRTGEKVFLECVQDMDHENMFWYRQDPGLGLRLIYFSYDVKMKEKGDIPEGYSVSREKKERFSLILESASTNQTSMYLCASSLYIGTGGEKLFFGSGTQLSVL.

The J gene is TRBJ1-2, the V gene TRBV7-9; no definite D call. The germline V gene encodes CDR1 SEHNR and CDR2 FQNEAQ (reference sequence). Between the trimmed V and J ends, which lost 1 base and 2 bases, there was a span of 8 bases. The CDR3 extends over 14 amino acids. The CDR3 DNA follows: TGTGCCAGCAGCTTAGTGGGCAGAAACTATGGCTACACCTTC. Translating it yields CASSLVGRNYGYTF.

J is TRBJ1-2 and V is TRBV7-6; the D gene is possibly TRBD1 (5 bases). Trimming removed 4 bases from V and 5 bases from J, with 11 bases in between. This CDR3 has 13 amino acids. From germline, CDR1 is SGHVS and CDR2 FNYEAQ. CDR3 sequence: CASSSAGGYGYTF. The DNA for the CDR3 is TGTGCCAGCAGCTCGGCCGGGGGGTATGGCTACACCTTC. Looking up the rest from reference TRBV7-6 and TRBJ1-2 gives the full variable domain: GAGVSQSPRYKVTKRGQDVALRCDPISGHVSLYWYRQALGQGPEFLTYFNYEAQQDKSGLPNDRFSAERPEGSISTLTIQRTEQRDSAMYRCASSSAGGYGYTFGSGTRLTVV.

The rearrangement uses TRBV6-5 and TRBJ2-7, with 10 bases lining up with TRBD1. The trim removed 6 bases at V and 3 bases at J, leaving 8 bases unmatched. The V gene's germline CDR1 is MNHEY and CDR2 SVGAGI. This CDR3 region has 15 residues. For the CDR3, the DNA is TGTGCCAGCAGAATCCGACAGGGGGCGAACTACGAGCAGTACTTC. Translating gives CASRIRQGANYEQYF.

The chain employs TRBV10-3 and TRBJ2-1, with 12 bases aligning to TRBD1. In germline, CDR1 is ENHRY, CDR2 SYGVKD. The CDR3 contains 13 residues. Trimming removed 10 bases from V and 8 bases from J; junction bases left unmatched: 6. The CDR3 DNA follows: TGTGCCACGGGACAGGGGGCGCCTGATGAGCAGTTCTTC. It codes for CATGQGAPDEQFF.

The J gene is TRBJ2-5, the V gene TRBV5-1; 8 bases are shared with TRBD1. CDR3 length: 16 residues. J gave up 3 bases and V 4 bases, and 11 bases lay outside the gene matches. Germline CDR1 reads SGHRS; CDR2 reads YFSETQ. CDR3 loop: CASSLVRQGSKETQYF. The CDR3 bases are TGCGCCAGCAGCCTCGTAAGACAGGGGAGTAAAGAGACCCAGTACTTC. Variable domain in full (rest from reference TRBV5-1 and TRBJ2-5): KAGVTQTPRYLIKTRGQQVTLSCSPISGHRSVSWYQQTPGQGLQFLFEYFSETQRNKGNFPGRFSGRQFSNSRSEMNVSTLELGDSALYLCASSLVRQGSKETQYFGPGTRLLVL.

V is TRBV5-4 and J is TRBJ2-1; TRBD1 agrees at 7 bases. This CDR3 is 14 amino acids long. The V gene end was trimmed by 3 bases and the J gene end by 7 bases; junction bases not matched to a gene: 7. Germline V CDR1 and CDR2: SGHNT, YYREEE (reference sequence). CDR3 region: CASSSAQGWNEQFF. The CDR3, as DNA: TGTGCCAGCAGCTCGGCACAGGGGTGGAATGAGCAGTTCTTC.

This chain connects TRBV5-1 to TRBJ2-1, with 8 bases fitting TRBD2. Germline CDR1 and CDR2: SGHRS and YFSETQ. Trimming removed 3 bases from V and 6 bases from J; junction bases left unmatched: 5. The CDR3 is 14 amino acids. CDR3 in amino acids: CASSYREGLNEQFF. The CDR3 DNA sequence: TGCGCCAGCAGCTACCGGGAGGGCCTCAATGAGCAGTTCTTC.

The genes are TRBV2 and TRBJ1-6; TRBD1 matches at 7 bases. Germline V gives CDR1 SNHLY, CDR2 FYNNEI. This CDR3 region has 16 residues. V lost 2 bases to trimming and J lost 7 bases; unmatched junction nucleotides: 8. In nucleotides, the CDR3 is TGTGCCAGCAGTGAACGGGACAGAAGTAAGAATTCACCCCTCCACTTT. It codes for CASSERDRSKNSPLHF.

This chain links TRBV13 with TRBJ2-3; TRBD2 agrees at 8 bases. The CDR3 totals 15 residues. Losses at the gene ends were 1 base for V and 5 bases for J; bases not matched to a gene: 5. Per the germline V gene, CDR1 is PRHDT and CDR2 is FYEKMQ (reference sequence). CDR3 region: CASSLVGGAGDTQYF. The CDR3 coding sequence is TGTGCCAGCAGCTTAGTCGGGGGGGCAGGAGATACGCAGTATTTT.

The gene calls are TRBV3-1 (or the pseudogene TRBV3-2) and TRBJ1-4; a weak D match, TRBD1 (5 bases). The V and J ends lost 1 base and 10 bases respectively, with 13 bases between them. CDR3 size: 14 residues. The germline CDR1 and CDR2 sequences are LGHDT and YNNKEL (reference sequence). The chain's CDR3 is CASSQGREGGKLFF. The CDR3 nucleotides are TGTGCCAGCAGCCAAGGCAGGGAGGGTGGAAAACTGTTTTTT.

The chain has TRBV18 and TRBJ1-3; perhaps TRBD1 as D (6 bases). The CDR3 is 16 amino acids. Germline-derived CDR1 and CDR2 are KGHSH and LQKENI. Trimming cost V 3 bases and J 1 base, with 13 bases left between them. In DNA form, the CDR3 reads TGTGCCAGCTCACCCCATGCAGGGGTATCTGGAAACACCATATATTTT. Protein product: CASSPHAGVSGNTIYF.

The CDR3 sequence: CASSLEGSWFSEQYF. The CDR3 DNA sequence: TGTGCCAGCAGCTTAGAGGGGTCCTGGTTCTCCGAGCAGTACTTC. V and J are TRBV7-2 and TRBJ2-7; TRBD1 might be the D (5 bases). Germline V gene data show CDR1 as SGHTA and CDR2 as FQGNSA. V was cut by 1 base and J by 6 bases, with 16 bases left in between. The CDR3 sequence is 15 residues long. The full variable domain, rest sourced from reference TRBV7-2 and TRBJ2-7, is GAGVSQSPSNKVTEKGKDVELRCDPISGHTALYWYRQSLGQGLEFLIYFQGNSAPDKSGLPSDRFSAERTGGSVSTLTIQRTQQEDSAVYLCASSLEGSWFSEQYFGPGTRLTVT.

This chain links TRBV7-9 with TRBJ1-6; the D gene is possibly TRBD1 (5 bases). This CDR3 region has 15 residues. Looked up from germline, CDR1 is SEHNR and CDR2 is FQNEAQ (reference sequence). V gave up 0 bases and J gave up 9 bases, with 12 bases separating them. Here the CDR3 reads CASSLASGGSSPLHF. The CDR3 coding sequence is TGTGCCAGCAGCTTAGCCAGCGGGGGGTCTTCACCCCTCCACTTT.

The V and J genes are TRBV6-2 or TRBV6-3 and TRBJ1-1; tentatively, D is TRBD1 (5 bases). The V gene's germline CDR1 is MNHEY and CDR2 SVGEGT. V dropped 4 bases and J dropped 4 bases, with 10 bases sitting between them. The CDR3 totals 13 residues. CDR3: CASSWPGITEAFF. The CDR3 region has the DNA TGTGCCAGCAGTTGGCCAGGGATCACTGAAGCTTTCTTT.

The CDR3 sequence is CATSRLRGTEAFF. The CDR3 bases are TGTGCCACCAGCAGACTTCGCGGCACTGAAGCTTTCTTT. The chain combines TRBV15 with TRBJ1-1; D unresolved. The CDR3 consists of 13 residues. Germline assignment: CDR1 LNHNV and CDR2 YYDKDF (reference sequence). V was trimmed by 2 bases and J by 4 bases, leaving 8 bases between them.

The V and J genes are TRBV27 and TRBJ2-4; 12 bases map to TRBD2. CDR3 size: 16 residues. CDR1 is MNHEY, CDR2 SMNVEV, per germline (reference sequence). With V trimmed by 5 bases and J by 4 bases, 6 bases remained unmatched. This chain's CDR3 is CASSPRLAGGKNIQYF. The CDR3, as DNA: TGTGCCAGCAGTCCTCGGCTAGCGGGAGGGAAAAACATTCAGTACTTC.

The chain carries TRBV5-1 and TRBJ1-1, with TRBD1 matching 9 bases. This CDR3 has 12 residues. The germline V gene encodes CDR1 SGHRS and CDR2 YFSETQ. V lost 0 bases, J lost 11 bases, and 2 bases stayed unmatched. In DNA, the CDR3 is TGCGCCAGCAGCTTGGGGGACAGGGACGCTTTCTTT. It translates to CASSLGDRDAFF. The full variable domain, with the rest looked up from reference TRBV5-1 and TRBJ1-1, is KAGVTQTPRYLIKTRGQQVTLSCSPISGHRSVSWYQQTPGQGLQFLFEYFSETQRNKGNFPGRFSGRQFSNSRSEMNVSTLELGDSALYLCASSLGDRDAFFGQGTRLTVV.

The J gene is TRBJ2-5, the V gene TRBV18, with 8 bases that match TRBD1. There are 15 residues in the CDR3. Trimming cost V 3 bases and J 5 bases; bases outside gene matches: 8. Germline V gene data show CDR1 as KGHSH and CDR2 as LQKENI. CDR3 coding DNA: TGTGCCAGCTCACCCACGAGACAGGGGTCGGAGACCCAGTACTTC. It specifies CASSPTRQGSETQYF.

The rearrangement uses TRBV5-1 and TRBJ1-1; TRBD1 aligns across 10 bases. The CDR3 loop spans 14 amino acids. In germline, CDR1 is SGHRS, CDR2 YFSETQ. The trim removed 6 bases at V and 6 bases at J, leaving 8 bases unmatched. CDR3 loop: CASNGGTGVSEAFF. CDR3 bases: TGCGCCAGCAACGGGGGGACAGGGGTTTCTGAAGCTTTCTTT.